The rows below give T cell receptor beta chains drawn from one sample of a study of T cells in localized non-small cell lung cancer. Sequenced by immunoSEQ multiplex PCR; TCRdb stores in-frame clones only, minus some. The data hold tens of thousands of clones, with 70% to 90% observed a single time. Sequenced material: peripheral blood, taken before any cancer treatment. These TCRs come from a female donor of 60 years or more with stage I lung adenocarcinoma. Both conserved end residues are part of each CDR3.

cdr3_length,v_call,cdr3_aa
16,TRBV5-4,CASSSPGLVNGGTQYF
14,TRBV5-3,CASSFDRYNEKLFF
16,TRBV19,CASSAQGQGTYQPQHF
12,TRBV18,CASSSPSYEQYF
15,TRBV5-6,CASSFKQGLYNEQFF
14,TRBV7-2,CASKRTGSSYEQYF
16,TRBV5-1,CASSSGQGGSWSPLHF
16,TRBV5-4,CASSPAVAGGRETQYF
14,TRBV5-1,CASSLESDDREQFF
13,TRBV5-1,CASSYGSSGELFF
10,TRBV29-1,CSAEGETQYF
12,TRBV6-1,CASSRNYNEQFF
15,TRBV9,CASSGPGLADNEQFF
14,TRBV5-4,CASSGTTSYNEQFF
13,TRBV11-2,CASSLDRGGELFF
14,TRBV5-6,CASTYMGANYGYTF
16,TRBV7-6,CASSSVVGRKPYEQYF
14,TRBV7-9,CASSFPTGGETQYF
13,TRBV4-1,CASSPTGPYEQYF
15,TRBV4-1,CASSQPGGGRETQYF
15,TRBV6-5,CASSQGLAGHNEQFF
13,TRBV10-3,CAISGVSSYEQYF
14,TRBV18,CASSRDSYNYGYTF
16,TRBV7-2,CASSLQGPRVTNTQYF
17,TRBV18,CASSFRRLADGTDTQYF
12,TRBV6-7,CASSSGGTEAFF
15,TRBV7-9,CASSLSGAGTGELFF
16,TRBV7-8,CASSVDPGLRSNEQFF
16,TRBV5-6,CASSLVGTPMNTEAFF
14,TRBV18,CASSQSRDSYEQYF
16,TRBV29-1,CSVEGTGTGVYNEQFF
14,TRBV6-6,CASSGTGGDSGYTF
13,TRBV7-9,CASSLEQSQPQHF
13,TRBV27,CASSRTGGYEQYF
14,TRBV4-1,CASRQSEFNYGYTF
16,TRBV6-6,CASRWGIGQINTEAFF
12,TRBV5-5,CASTQVQETQYF
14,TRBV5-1,CASSPDSSGNTIYF
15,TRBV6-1,CASSETRGAKNIQYF
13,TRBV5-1,CASSFRLGNGYTF
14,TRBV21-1,CASSGQGRYNEQFF
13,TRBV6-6,CASLGGSNYGYTF
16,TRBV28,CASSLGLAGGSDEQFF
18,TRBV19,CASSMHGTGGLIVYGYTF
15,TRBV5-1,CASSRRQGDPYGYTF
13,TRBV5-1,CASSFNTYNEQFF
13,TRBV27,CASSLGGYYGYTF
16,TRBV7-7,CASSERSGANTGELFF
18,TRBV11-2,CASSPLQRQRGVSYEQYF
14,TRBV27,CASSATGVFQPQHF